Listed below are T cell receptor beta chains from one sample, sequenced in a study of CD8 T cells in ankylosing spondylitis. TCRdb called the 5' RACE reads again in MiXCR, with one record for every CDR3 protein. The table has roughly 150,000 distinct CDR3 sequences, 9.5% to 10% seen once. Material for sequencing was blood, either unsorted or a sorted T cell fraction (not recorded which). The receptor source for this set is a female donor with ankylosing spondylitis or in good health (not recorded which). Each CDR3 is given with its conserved first and last residue. D genes are given only for firm matches. Where a row states a size, it is once, few, many or the class of an expanded clone; other rows omit it.

j_call d_call v_call clone_size cdr3_nt cdr3_aa
TRBJ2-7 TRBD2 TRBV27 few TGTGCCAGCAGTTTCGGTAGCGGGGGCTCCTACGAGCAGTACTTC CASSFGSGGSYEQYF
TRBJ2-5 TRBD1 TRBV20-1 NA TGCAGTGCTAGACCCTATCCAACCTCCGGGACAGGGAAAGAGACCCAGTACTTC CSARPYPTSGTGKETQYF
TRBJ2-7 TRBD2 TRBV20-1 few TGCAGTGCTAGAGATTTTGGCGGGAGGAGCGAGCAGTACTTC CSARDFGGRSEQYF
TRBJ2-2 NA TRBV4-1 NA TGCGCCAGCTGCAGGGGCCTGGGGACCGGGGAGCTGTTTTTT CASCRGLGTGELFF
TRBJ2-2 NA TRBV21-1 NA TGTGCCAGCAGCAAATGCGGGACTAGCGGGTTCGGGAACACCGGGGAGCTGTTTTTT CASSKCGTSGFGNTGELFF
TRBJ2-7 TRBD1 TRBV7-2 NA TGTGCCAGCAGCATCCAAGCAGGGGGAGAGCAGTACTTC CASSIQAGGEQYF
TRBJ2-2 TRBD2 TRBV5-1 many TGCGCCAGCAGCTCAGCGGGAGGGCCCTCCACCGGGGAGCTGTTTTTT CASSSAGGPSTGELFF
TRBJ2-3 NA TRBV3-1 NA TGTGCCAGCAGCCTAGGGCCGAACACAGATACGCAGTATTTT CASSLGPNTDTQYF
TRBJ2-7 NA TRBV7-2 NA TGTGCCAGCAGCCCAGGCGGGACGGCAACCTACGAGCAGTACTTC CASSPGGTATYEQYF
TRBJ2-4 NA TRBV30 few TGTGCCTGGCAAGAGGGGCACATTCAGTACTTC CAWQEGHIQYF
TRBJ2-5 NA TRBV12-5 few TGTGCTAGTGGTTTGGGGAAAACCCAGTACTTC CASGLGKTQYF
TRBJ1-1 NA TRBV7-3 many TGTGCCAGCAGTTATCAGGGGCCGGGCACTGAAGCTTTCTTT CASSYQGPGTEAFF
TRBJ2-7 NA TRBV12-3/TRBV12-4 many TGTGCCAGCAGTTTACCGGGGATCTACGAGCAGTACTTC CASSLPGIYEQYF
TRBJ1-5 NA TRBV4-1 few TGCGCCAGCAGCCTAGCAGGGGATCAGCCCCAGCATTTT CASSLAGDQPQHF
TRBJ2-3 NA TRBV2 many TGTGCCAGCAGTGAGGCAGGTCTCACAGATACGCAGTATTTT CASSEAGLTDTQYF
TRBJ1-5 NA TRBV12-3/TRBV12-4 few TGTGCCCTCAGTTTACACTACTGGGTAGGGGTGATGGATCAGCCCCAGCATTTT CALSLHYWVGVMDQPQHF
TRBJ2-7 TRBD2 TRBV29-1 few TGCAGCGTCCTGGGACTAGCGGGAGGGGGGGGCTACGAGCAGTACTTC CSVLGLAGGGGYEQYF
TRBJ2-2 NA TRBV20-1 NA TGCAGTGCTACGGACAACCAGAACACCGGGGAGCTGTTTTTT CSATDNQNTGELFF
TRBJ2-2 NA TRBV4-1 NA TGCGCCAGCCAAGAAGGACTTTCTAACACCGGGGAGCTGTTTTTT CASQEGLSNTGELFF
TRBJ2-2 NA TRBV7-3 NA TGTGCCAGCAGCCTGGCCCGGTCCGGGGAGCTGTTTTTT CASSLARSGELFF
TRBJ1-1 NA TRBV5-6 few TGTGCCAGCAGCTTGGTGCAGTCTGAAGCTTTCTTT CASSLVQSEAFF
TRBJ2-7 NA TRBV19 NA TGTGCCAGTAGTATTGGCAGCTACGAGCAGTACTTC CASSIGSYEQYF
TRBJ1-2 TRBD1 TRBV7-2 NA TGTGCCAGCACCGGGGGACAGGGAGATGGCTACACCTTC CASTGGQGDGYTF
TRBJ1-1 NA TRBV4-3 many TGCGCCAGCAGCCAAGACGGGTCAGTCCTGGAAGCTTTCTTT CASSQDGSVLEAFF
TRBJ2-7 TRBD2 TRBV7-9 NA TGTGCCGCCAGCGGGGCACCCTCCTACGAGCAGTACTTC CAASGAPSYEQYF
TRBJ2-1 TRBD2 TRBV4-1 NA TGCGCCAGCAGCCAGTTAGCGGGAGGATACAATGAGCAGTTCTTC CASSQLAGGYNEQFF
TRBJ1-1 NA TRBV18 NA TGTGCCAGCTCACCACGACAGTACCAAAACATGAACACTGAAGCTTTCTTT CASSPRQYQNMNTEAFF
TRBJ2-1 TRBD2 TRBV5-6 NA TGTGCCAGCAGCTTCCGGACTAGCTGGAGCTCCTACAATGAGCAGTTCTTC CASSFRTSWSSYNEQFF
TRBJ2-7 NA TRBV11-2 few TGTGCCAGCAGCCCTCAAGACTGGAGCTCCTACGAGCAGTACTTC CASSPQDWSSYEQYF
TRBJ2-7 NA TRBV7-2 NA TGTGCCAGCAGCTTATTGAGTGTGGACTCGAGCTACGAGCAGTACTTC CASSLLSVDSSYEQYF
TRBJ1-2 NA TRBV3-1 few TGTGCCAGCAGCCAAGATCTCCTGACGTATGGCTACACCTTC CASSQDLLTYGYTF
TRBJ1-3 TRBD1 TRBV9 many TGTGCCAGCAGCGTTCAGGGGGCTGGAAACACCATATATTTT CASSVQGAGNTIYF
TRBJ1-5 NA TRBV6-2/TRBV6-3 many TGTGCCAGCAGTTACGGGGGATTGGGGGGTCAGCCCCAGCATTTT CASSYGGLGGQPQHF
TRBJ2-1 NA TRBV12-3/TRBV12-4 once TGTGCCGGCTTAGATGGAGGGCATGAGCAGTTCTTC CAGLDGGHEQFF
TRBJ2-5 NA TRBV25-1 NA TGTGCCAGCAGTGTCGCCTTAATGGAGACCCAGTACTTC CASSVALMETQYF
TRBJ2-5 NA TRBV7-9 NA TGTGCCAGCAGCCGTTCGGAGACCCAGTACTTC CASSRSETQYF
TRBJ2-7 NA TRBV4-3 many TGCGCCAGCAGCCAAGCTGCCCAGTCCCTCTCCTACGAGCAGTACTTC CASSQAAQSLSYEQYF
TRBJ2-5 NA TRBV5-6 NA TGTGCCAGCGCAGGAAGGCAAGGGGGGACCCAGTACTTC CASAGRQGGTQYF
TRBJ2-1 NA TRBV4-3 NA TGCGCCAGCAGCCAAGATGTCCTCCCGAGGGATGAGCAGTTCTTC CASSQDVLPRDEQFF
TRBJ1-1 TRBD1 TRBV4-3 many TGCGCCAGCAGCCCCAGGGGGCTTGGGAACACTGAAGCTTTCTTT CASSPRGLGNTEAFF
TRBJ1-5 TRBD1 TRBV19 few TGTGCCAGTAGTATGGGACAGAGGAATCAGCCCCAGCATTTT CASSMGQRNQPQHF
TRBJ2-7 TRBD1 TRBV15 few TGTGCCACCAGCGGGGACAGGGGAACCTACGAGCAGTACTTC CATSGDRGTYEQYF
TRBJ1-1 NA TRBV3-1 NA TGTGCCAGCAGCCACATCGGACTCCAGGTTTTCGGCTCTGAAGCTTTCTTT CASSHIGLQVFGSEAFF
TRBJ2-5 NA TRBV4-1 many TGCGCCAGCAGCCCCCAGGGGTACCAAGAGACCCAGTACTTC CASSPQGYQETQYF
TRBJ2-1 TRBD1 TRBV15 NA TGTGCCACCAGTACCCGACAGGGTTGGTCCTACAATGAGCAGTTCTTC CATSTRQGWSYNEQFF
TRBJ2-7 NA TRBV27 many TGTGCCAGCAGTCCGGGGTCGTCGGGCGAGCAGTACTTC CASSPGSSGEQYF
TRBJ2-5 NA TRBV28 many TGTGCCAGCAGTAGGGGGGACCAAGGGGAGACCCAGTACTTC CASSRGDQGETQYF
TRBJ2-3 NA TRBV5-1 few TGCGCCAGCAGCTTGGACAGATACTCCAGCACAGATACGCAGTATTTT CASSLDRYSSTDTQYF
TRBJ2-1 NA TRBV7-9 few TGTGCCAGCAGCTTCTTTAGTGGACCAATTTATTCGGGTGAGCAGTTCTTC CASSFFSGPIYSGEQFF
TRBJ1-2 TRBD1 TRBV28 NA TGTGCCAGCAGTCATCTGACAGGGACGGACTATGGCTACACCTTC CASSHLTGTDYGYTF
TRBJ2-1 TRBD2 TRBV6-2/TRBV6-3 few TGTGCCAGCAGTTACTCTTCTAGCGGGAGTTTAAATGAGCAGTTCTTC CASSYSSSGSLNEQFF
TRBJ2-1 NA TRBV12-3/TRBV12-4 few TGTGCCAGCAGTTCCAGGACCCGGACCTCCTACAATGAGCAGTTCTTC CASSSRTRTSYNEQFF
TRBJ1-2 TRBD1 TRBV6-1 few TGTGCCAGCAGTGAGAGGACAGGGTTCTATGGCTACACCTTC CASSERTGFYGYTF
TRBJ1-5 NA TRBV2 NA TGTGCCAGCAGTGACAGTCTCAATCAGCCCCAGCATTTT CASSDSLNQPQHF
TRBJ2-1 TRBD2 TRBV20-1 few TGCAGTGCTAGACCTAGCGGGAGGGCCGGGTATGAGCAGTTCTTC CSARPSGRAGYEQFF
TRBJ2-3 TRBD2 TRBV5-8 few TGTGCCAGCGACGGACTAGGCCCAGATACGCAGTATTTT CASDGLGPDTQYF
TRBJ2-7 NA TRBV2 NA TGTGCCAGCAGTGAAATTGCCCTCTACGAGCAGTACTTC CASSEIALYEQYF
TRBJ1-2 TRBD1 TRBV12-3/TRBV12-4 NA TGTGCCAGCAGTCAGGGGGCTAGTCTGGGGGGCTACACCTTC CASSQGASLGGYTF
TRBJ2-6 TRBD1 TRBV15 NA TGTGCCACCAGCAGAGATCTACGGACAGGGGGGACTGGGGCCAACGTCCTGACTTTC CATSRDLRTGGTGANVLTF